The source of this T cell receptor beta chain is a study of identical twins (dated by TCRdb to 2016 to 2017). Turning to the overall study: TCR alpha and beta repertoires from monozygotic twins, unrelated adults of various ages and cord blood were deep-sequenced to test whether fetal clonotypes persist. To rule out contamination, replicate twin experiments were performed at different times with different library preparation protocols.

Overall study outcomes, separate from this receptor: Abundant cord blood beta clonotypes carried fewer insertions; young adult naive repertoires showed a weaker similar trend, while memory repertoires showed none. In beta out-of-frame sequences, excess twin sharing was weaker, because having fewer shared sequences lowered the signal-to-noise ratio. Compared with coincidental sharing between unrelated individuals, out-of-frame TCR alpha sequences shared between twins had an excess of sequences with low generation probability. Because the same donors could not be followed over many years, conclusions were based on cross-sectional statistical analysis. In monozygotic twins, out-of-frame TCR alpha sharing was systematically underestimated by recombination models, although the models agreed with sharing between unrelated individuals. Zero-insertion analyses could be partly confounded by invariant T cells such as MAIT and iNKT, although diverse VJ usage argued against such confounding for most clonotypes.

To prepare the library, 5' RACE was applied. TCRdb names Illumina HiSeq 2000 as the instrument used. A universal primer binding site was added through template switching, and the final cDNA carried a unique molecular identifier so that TCR cDNA molecules could be counted accurately. First-strand cDNA for TCR alpha and beta chains was synthesized from specific primers in the conserved constant-segment region. To control for contamination, every cDNA library carried two barcodes: a SMART-Mk sample barcode plus Illumina barcodes. TruSeq adapter sequences and Illumina sample barcodes were added in two successive PCR steps. The Illumina HiSeq platform was used with custom primers to sequence TCR alpha and beta cDNA libraries. The source study handled its data this way. MiGEC processed the raw reads to extract unique molecular identifiers, while MiXCR was used to determine the CDR3 positions. Recombination models were inferred per individual with the repgenHMM and IGoR tools using an EM algorithm. The analysis of shared clonotypes was done with the tcR package in R, with sharing normalized by the product of cloneset sizes. To study raw recombination without the effects of thymic and clonal selection, out-of-frame nonproductive sequences were analyzed. TCRdb passed the public sequencing reads through fastp at Q25 and MiXCR, retaining productive beta sequences. Rows are combined by CDR3 protein, so each entry shows the most common genes and DNA. These V and J calls rely on TCRdb rather than the paper's analysis. The sample contains 300,000 to 400,000 distinct CDR3 sequences, approximately 13% of them found a single time. The leading ten clones occupy more than 6% of the sample.

This clonotype was observed a few times. This receptor's antigen is unknown. No much larger clone exists at a distance of one base, and base qualities are not known. From the cysteine through the phenylalanine, the CDR3 covers 14 amino acids. Only the CDR3 part of the read is kept: 42 bases, read in frame from the first base. V and J are truncated by 8 bases and 7 bases respectively, leaving an intervening sequence of 21 bases. CDR1 and CDR2, per the germline V gene (reference sequence), are MNHEY and SMNVEV. Only healthy Caucasian donors were included. The twin cohort comprised three pairs of female monozygotic twins, all aged roughly 18 to 29 years. Positive isolation kits from Invitrogen were used to isolate CD4+ and CD8+ T cell populations. The same data also contributed to another study, on yellow fever vaccine responses in identical twins. As the second publication notes: The authors reported that the T cell response to vaccination in identical twins appeared partly convergent and partly personalized. In identical twins, the study followed T cell clones that responded to the vaccine with precision.

Sequenced material: CD8+ T cells sorted from blood. The chain was built from TRBV27 and TRBJ2-7; possibly the D gene is TRBD1, per 6 matching bases. The TCR sequence derives from a young woman in good health. The bases read TGTGCCAGCCATCCCACGACAGGAGTGTGGGAGCAGTACTTC. It encodes CASHPTTGVWEQYF.